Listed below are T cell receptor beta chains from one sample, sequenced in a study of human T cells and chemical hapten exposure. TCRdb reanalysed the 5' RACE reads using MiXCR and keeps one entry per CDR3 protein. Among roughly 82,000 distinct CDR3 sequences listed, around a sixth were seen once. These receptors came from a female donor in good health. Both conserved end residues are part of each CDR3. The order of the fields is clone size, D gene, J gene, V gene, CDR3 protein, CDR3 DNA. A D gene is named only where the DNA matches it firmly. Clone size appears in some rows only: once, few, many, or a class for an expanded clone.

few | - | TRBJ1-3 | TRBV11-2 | CASSLESGNTIYF | TGTGCCAGCAGCTTAGAGAGTGGAAACACCATATATTTT
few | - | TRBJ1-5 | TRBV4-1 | CASSQAEGVNQPQHF | TGCGCCAGCAGCCAAGCCGAGGGCGTAAATCAGCCCCAGCATTTT
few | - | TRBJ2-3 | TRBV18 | CASSFQGGDTQYF | TGTGCCAGCTCGTTTCAGGGCGGAGATACGCAGTATTTT
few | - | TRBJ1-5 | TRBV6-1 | CASSEFDDGSKRPQHF | TGTGCCAGCAGTGAATTCGATGACGGCTCAAAGAGGCCCCAGCATTTT
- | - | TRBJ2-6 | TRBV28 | CASSLREAGANVLTF | TGTGCCAGCAGTTTGAGGGAGGCTGGGGCCAACGTCCTGACTTTC
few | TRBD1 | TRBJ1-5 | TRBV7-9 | CASSPIGQEGQPQHF | TGTGCCAGCAGCCCCATCGGACAGGAGGGTCAGCCCCAGCATTTT
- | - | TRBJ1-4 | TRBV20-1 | CSAWVQSGEKLFF | TGCAGTGCTTGGGTCCAGTCGGGTGAAAAACTGTTTTTT
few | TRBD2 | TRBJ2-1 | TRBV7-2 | CASSPLADLYNEQFF | TGTGCCAGCAGCCCTCTAGCGGACCTTTACAATGAGCAGTTCTTC
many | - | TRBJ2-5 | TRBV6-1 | CASSDRGLKTQYF | TGTGCCAGCAGTGACAGGGGCTTGAAGACCCAGTACTTC
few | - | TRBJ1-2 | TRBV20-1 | CSARDRRGAGYTF | TGCAGTGCTAGAGATCGGAGGGGAGCTGGCTACACCTTC
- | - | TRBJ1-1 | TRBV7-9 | CASSVSWDETTGDTEAFF | TGTGCCAGCAGCGTCTCCTGGGACGAAACGACGGGAGACACTGAAGCTTTCTTT
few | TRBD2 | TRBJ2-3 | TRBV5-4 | CASSSGRDTSTDTQYF | TGTGCCAGCTCAAGCGGGAGGGATACTAGCACAGATACGCAGTATTTT
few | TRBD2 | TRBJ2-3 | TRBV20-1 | CSTLAEWVDTQYF | TGCAGTACTCTAGCGGAGTGGGTGGATACGCAGTATTTT
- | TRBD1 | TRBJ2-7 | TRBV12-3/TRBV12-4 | CASIPPGGSTYEQYF | TGTGCCAGCATCCCACCAGGGGGAAGCACCTACGAGCAGTACTTC
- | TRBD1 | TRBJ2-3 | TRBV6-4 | CASSRGQGHGDTQYF | TGTGCCAGCAGTAGGGGACAGGGTCATGGCGATACGCAGTATTTT
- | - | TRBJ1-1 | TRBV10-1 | CASRDRQSNTEAFF | TGCGCCAGCAGGGACCGACAGTCTAACACTGAAGCTTTCTTT
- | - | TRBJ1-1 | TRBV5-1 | CASSPDRRDTEAFF | TGCGCCAGCAGCCCCGACAGGCGGGACACTGAAGCTTTCTTT
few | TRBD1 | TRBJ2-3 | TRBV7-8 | CASSLDRGADTQYF | TGTGCCAGCAGCTTAGACAGGGGGGCAGATACGCAGTATTTT
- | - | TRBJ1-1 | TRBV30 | CAWSVQGRMMNTEAFF | TGTGCCTGGAGTGTACAGGGCAGGATGATGAACACTGAAGCTTTCTTT
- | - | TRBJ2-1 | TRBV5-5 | CASSLRDKSYNEQFF | TGTGCCAGCAGCTTAAGAGACAAGTCATACAATGAGCAGTTCTTC
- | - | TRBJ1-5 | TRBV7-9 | CASSLALRGTGNQPQHF | TGTGCCAGCAGCTTAGCCCTCCGGGGAACGGGCAATCAGCCCCAGCATTTT
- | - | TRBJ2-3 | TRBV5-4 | CASSLPDTVVTDTQYF | TGTGCCAGCAGCTTACCGGACACGGTTGTTACGGATACGCAGTATTTT
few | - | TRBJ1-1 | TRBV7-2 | CASSSDPTEAFF | TGTGCCAGCAGCTCAGACCCCACTGAAGCTTTCTTT
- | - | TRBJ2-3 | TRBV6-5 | CASSPGRGATDTQYF | TGTGCCAGCAGTCCCGGACGCGGGGCCACAGATACGCAGTATTTT
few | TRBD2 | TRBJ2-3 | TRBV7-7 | CASSPVAGIGTDTQYF | TGTGCTAGCAGCCCGGTAGCGGGAATCGGCACAGATACGCAGTATTTT
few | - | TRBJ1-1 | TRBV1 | CTSSQDRRSPLGTEAFF | TGCACCAGCAGCCAAGATCGCCGGTCCCCCCTGGGCACTGAAGCTTTCTTT
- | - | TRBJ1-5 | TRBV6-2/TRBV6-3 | CASSSGASNQPQHF | TGTGCCAGCAGTTCAGGAGCTAGCAATCAGCCCCAGCATTTT
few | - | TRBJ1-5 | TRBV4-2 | CASSQGADYSNQPQHF | TGTGCCAGCAGCCAAGGTGCAGACTATAGCAATCAGCCCCAGCATTTT
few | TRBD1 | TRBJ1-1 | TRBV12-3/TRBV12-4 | CASSASDRGTEAFF | TGTGCCAGCAGCGCCTCGGACAGGGGAACTGAAGCTTTCTTT
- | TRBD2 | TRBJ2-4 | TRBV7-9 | CASSLSWASGGRNSVAKNIQYF | TGTGCCAGCAGCTTATCGTGGGCTAGCGGGGGCAGAAACAGCGTAGCCAAAAACATTCAGTACTTC
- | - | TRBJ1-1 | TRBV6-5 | CASRATRGTEAFF | TGTGCCAGCAGAGCAACACGGGGCACTGAAGCTTTCTTT
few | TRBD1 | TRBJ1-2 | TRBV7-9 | CASSLGDSLNYGYTF | TGTGCCAGCAGCTTAGGGGACAGCCTAAACTATGGCTACACCTTC
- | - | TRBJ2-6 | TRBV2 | CASRLQESGANVLTF | TGTGCCAGCAGATTACAGGAGTCCGGGGCCAACGTCCTGACTTTC
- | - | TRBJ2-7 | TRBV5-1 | CASSLQVFTYEQYF | TGCGCCAGCAGCTTACAGGTCTTCACCTACGAGCAGTACTTC
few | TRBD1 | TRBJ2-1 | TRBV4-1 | CASSPATGRSKDEQFF | TGCGCCAGCAGCCCGGCGACAGGGCGATCGAAGGATGAGCAGTTCTTC
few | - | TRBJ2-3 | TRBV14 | CASSPAGVDTQYF | TGTGCCAGCAGCCCAGCTGGGGTCGATACGCAGTATTTT